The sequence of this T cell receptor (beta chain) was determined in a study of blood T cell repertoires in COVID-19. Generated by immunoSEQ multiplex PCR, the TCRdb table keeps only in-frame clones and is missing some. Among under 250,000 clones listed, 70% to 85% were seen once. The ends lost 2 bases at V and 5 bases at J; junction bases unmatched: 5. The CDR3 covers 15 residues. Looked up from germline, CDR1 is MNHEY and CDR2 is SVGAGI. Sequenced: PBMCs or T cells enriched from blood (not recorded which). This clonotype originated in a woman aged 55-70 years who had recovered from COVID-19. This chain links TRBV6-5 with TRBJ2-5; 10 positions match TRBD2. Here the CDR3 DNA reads TGTGCCAGCAGTTACAGGGTAGCGGGGGGTGAGACCCAGTACTTC. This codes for CASSYRVAGGETQYF.